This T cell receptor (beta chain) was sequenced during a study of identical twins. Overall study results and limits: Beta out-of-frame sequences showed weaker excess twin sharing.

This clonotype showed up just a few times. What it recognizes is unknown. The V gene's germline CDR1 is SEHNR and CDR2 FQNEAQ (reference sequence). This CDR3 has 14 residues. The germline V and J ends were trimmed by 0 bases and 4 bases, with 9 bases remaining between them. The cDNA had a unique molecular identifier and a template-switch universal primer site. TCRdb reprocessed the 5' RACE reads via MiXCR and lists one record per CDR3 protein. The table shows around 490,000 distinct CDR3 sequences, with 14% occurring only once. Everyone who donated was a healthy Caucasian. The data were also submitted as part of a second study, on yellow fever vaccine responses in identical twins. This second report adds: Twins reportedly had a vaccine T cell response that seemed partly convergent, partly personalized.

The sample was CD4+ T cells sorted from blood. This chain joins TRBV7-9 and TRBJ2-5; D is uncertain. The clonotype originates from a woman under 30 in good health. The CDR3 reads CASSLARKGETQYF. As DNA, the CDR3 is TGTGCCAGCAGCTTAGCGCGGAAGGGAGAGACCCAGTACTTC.